This TCR beta chain was sequenced in a study of blood T cell repertoires in COVID-19. Study-wide background: Sites across the United States, Italy and Spain contributed samples from acute and convalescent COVID-19. Sources were T cells, B-cell-depleted T cells, or PBMCs; the material itself was cDNA or gDNA.

Original processing methods: Estimation of nucleated cell counts relied on the amplification of reference gene primers. Data came from immunoSEQ multiplex PCR; TCRdb stores just in-frame clones and leaves some out. V, J and clone size derive from that table, while D and trimming were established from the DNA sequence. The profile shows 200,000 to 300,000 clones, roughly 82% of them singletons. Per germline, CDR1 SEHNR and CDR2 FQNEAQ (reference sequence). The ends lost 5 bases at V and 2 bases at J; junction bases unmatched: 4. The CDR3 sequence is 14 residues long. Source material: peripheral blood. This TCR derives from a woman aged 70-85 years with acute or convalescent COVID-19. The V and J genes are TRBV7-9 and TRBJ1-2; 8 bases are shared with TRBD1. The CDR3 reads CASSPRQGNYGYTF. The CDR3 DNA reads TGTGCCAGCAGCCCTAGACAGGGGAACTATGGCTACACCTTC. The full variable domain, with the rest looked up from reference TRBV7-9 and TRBJ1-2, is DTGVSQNPRHKITKRGQNVTFRCDPISEHNRLYWYRQTLGQGPEFLTYFQNEAQLEKSRLLSDRFSAERPKGSFSTLEIQRTEQGDSAMYLCASSPRQGNYGYTFGSGTRLTVV.